The clone carrying this T cell receptor beta chain was seen a handful of times. Patients chosen for sequencing had shown CD8+CD57+ cell expansion by flow cytometry. TCR beta VDJ and CDR3 profiles were obtained from a genomic DNA template. In TCRdb, the reads were re-called with MiXCR into one record per CDR3 protein. The sample records roughly 240,000 distinct CDR3 sequences, around half being singletons. Germline V gives CDR1 SGHKS, CDR2 YYEKEE (reference sequence). With 6 bases removed from V and 2 bases from J, the gap between germline ends came to 8 bases. CDR3 length equals 12 residues. The sample originates from a study of CD8+CD57+ T cells in acquired aplastic anemia.

Sequenced input: sorted CD4+, CD8+, or CD8+CD57+ T cells (not recorded which) from PBMCs. This receptor was taken from a human donor with aplastic anemia. The J gene is TRBJ1-2, the V gene TRBV5-5; unclear D gene. The CDR3 spells CASTAENYGYTF. In DNA form, the CDR3 reads TGTGCCAGCACTGCAGAAAACTATGGCTACACCTTC.